This TCR beta chain was profiled in a study of cytomegalovirus exposure and HLA in healthy donors (TCRdb year 2017). Study-level background: According to a later analysis, one platform produced both the roughly 110 validation repertoires and the 550 to 800 repertoires of the first cohort. To predict cytomegalovirus infection status, the study brought together high-throughput TCR immunosequencing, statistical association of individual TCRs with disease status, and machine learning. In addition to the first cohort of 666 subjects, a separate validation cohort of approximately 130 different subjects was used. The study was designed to test whether signatures of past pathogen exposure could be identified by cataloging public T cell receptors. Paper-wide results and their limitations: A total of 164 TCR beta chains were listed by the study as associated with cytomegalovirus. A later analysis had no HLA typing for the validation cohort, so co-occurrence there was scored across all 130 or so repertoires. Most TCR sequences were seen in very few donors, while some public TCRs were found in many individuals. The classifier was reported to diagnose cytomegalovirus status with high specificity and sensitivity in both the original cohort and the validation cohort. A few of the identified cytomegalovirus-associated TCR beta chains were confirmed in vitro to be specific for cytomegalovirus antigens. According to the authors, the approach could potentially be generalized to other disease states and immunological phenotypes. A later analysis found that TCRs clustered in the first cohort also tended to co-occur in the approximately 120 validation repertoires, with 94% of cluster scores above 0.

A word on this clone: Its antigen is unknown. Within one base of it there is no much larger clone, and no base qualities were kept.

The donors were included in the validation cohort of approximately 120 subjects, a group kept apart from the roughly 670-subject first cohort. The library was prepared using the immunoSEQ multiplex PCR assay. The authors' pipeline ran thus. A statistical classification framework was developed to diagnose cytomegalovirus status using the catalog of TCR beta chain sequences. Not all clones reach the TCRdb copy of this immuneACCESS table, which keeps in-frame sequences only. Checked studies attribute under half of the gap to unresolved V genes and leave the rest unexplained. The D gene and trimming were derived from the DNA, and the V and J assignments and clone size from that table. The sample includes approximately 90,000 clones, with over 85% observed a single time. The ten top clones hold 1.1% of the sample. V is trimmed back by 4 bases and J by 6 bases, and the junction contains 4 bases that no gene match accounts for. The germline V gene provides CDR1 SGDLS and CDR2 YYNGEE. The CDR3 measures 13 amino acids from cysteine to phenylalanine. Just CDR3 DNA is preserved here, 39 bases in frame from base 1.

This sequence was found in a woman aged 25 to 45 in good health and CMV-seropositive. The sequenced material came from PBMCs. Recombination joined TRBV9 with TRBJ1-2; TRBD1 fits 9 bases in the junction. The DNA sequence is as follows: TGTGCCAGCAGCCAAAGGACAGGGGATGGCTACACCTTC. Translated, it gives CASSQRTGDGYTF. The entire variable domain, with the stretches around the CDR3 drawn from the reference TRBV9 and TRBJ1-2 proteins, is DSGVTQTPKHLITATGQRVTLRCSPRSGDLSVYWYQQSLDQGLQFLIQYYNGEERAKGNILERFSAQQFPDLHSELNLSSLELGDSALYFCASSQRTGDGYTFGSGTRLTVV.